The rows below give T cell receptor beta chains drawn from one sample of a study of T cells in Graves' hyperthyroidism and ophthalmopathy. TCRdb analysed the multiplex PCR reads with MiXCR anew, one entry per CDR3 protein. The table shows about 640,000 distinct CDR3 sequences, with around 21% occurring only once. Sequenced input: blood. Every receptor here comes from a young man with Graves' ophthalmopathy. The CDR3 runs from the conserved cysteine through the conserved F or W. Each record gives: clone size, V gene, D gene, J gene, CDR3 protein, CDR3 DNA. D genes are given only for firm matches. A row's size may be missing; if present it is once, few, many or a size class.

abundance: NA; v_gene: TRBV4-1; d_gene: TRBD2; j_gene: TRBJ2-2; CDR3aa: CASSQEASGRTGELFF; CDR3nt: TGCGCCAGCAGCCAAGAAGCTAGCGGGAGGACCGGGGAGCTGTTTTTT
abundance: NA; v_gene: TRBV16; d_gene: NA; j_gene: TRBJ2-3; CDR3aa: CASSQSGAGITDTQYF; CDR3nt: TGTGCCAGCAGCCAATCGGGGGCGGGGATCACAGATACGCAGTATTTT
abundance: many; v_gene: TRBV7-2; d_gene: NA; j_gene: TRBJ1-1; CDR3aa: CASSYGRGLGTEAFF; CDR3nt: TGTGCCAGCAGCTACGGGCGGGGGCTTGGCACTGAAGCTTTCTTT
abundance: NA; v_gene: TRBV6-4; d_gene: NA; j_gene: TRBJ2-2; CDR3aa: CASSVVGSGELFF; CDR3nt: TGTGCCAGCAGTGTTGTCGGCTCCGGGGAGCTGTTTTTT
abundance: few; v_gene: TRBV20-1; d_gene: NA; j_gene: TRBJ1-1; CDR3aa: CSVQDGPEAFF; CDR3nt: TGCAGTGTTCAGGACGGTCCTGAAGCTTTCTTT
abundance: many; v_gene: TRBV18; d_gene: NA; j_gene: TRBJ2-7; CDR3aa: CASSEGTYEQYF; CDR3nt: TGTGCCAGCTCTGAGGGGACCTACGAGCAGTACTTC
abundance: NA; v_gene: TRBV5-8; d_gene: NA; j_gene: TRBJ2-2; CDR3aa: CASSLGYQIPNTGELFF; CDR3nt: TGTGCCAGCAGCTTAGGGTACCAGATCCCGAACACCGGGGAGCTGTTTTTT
abundance: few; v_gene: TRBV30; d_gene: NA; j_gene: TRBJ2-2; CDR3aa: CAWSDGQNTGELFF; CDR3nt: TGTGCCTGGAGTGACGGACAGAACACCGGGGAGCTGTTTTTT
abundance: medium-sized; v_gene: TRBV28; d_gene: NA; j_gene: TRBJ1-1; CDR3aa: CASSAPGLTEAFF; CDR3nt: TGTGCCAGCAGTGCCCCGGGACTCACTGAAGCTTTCTTT
abundance: few; v_gene: TRBV11-2; d_gene: NA; j_gene: TRBJ1-1; CDR3aa: CASSLTPLGGEAFF; CDR3nt: TGTGCCAGCAGCCTAACCCCCCTTGGGGGTGAAGCTTTCTTT
abundance: NA; v_gene: TRBV6-1; d_gene: NA; j_gene: TRBJ1-2; CDR3aa: CASSVGRVSGGYTF; CDR3nt: TGTGCCAGCAGTGTTGGCAGGGTCTCGGGGGGCTACACCTTC
abundance: many; v_gene: TRBV3-1; d_gene: TRBD2; j_gene: TRBJ2-7; CDR3aa: CASSQAASGNYEQYF; CDR3nt: TGTGCCAGCAGCCAAGCGGCTAGCGGAAACTACGAGCAGTACTTC
abundance: many; v_gene: TRBV20-1; d_gene: TRBD2; j_gene: TRBJ2-1; CDR3aa: CSERGGSLSNEQFF; CDR3nt: TGCAGTGAAAGAGGCGGGAGCTTATCGAATGAGCAGTTCTTC
abundance: NA; v_gene: TRBV18; d_gene: NA; j_gene: TRBJ2-2; CDR3aa: CASSPPWDTRNTGELFF; CDR3nt: TGTGCCAGCTCACCACCGTGGGACACTCGGAACACCGGGGAGCTGTTTTTT
abundance: NA; v_gene: TRBV30; d_gene: NA; j_gene: TRBJ2-3; CDR3aa: CAWTGLRVADTQYF; CDR3nt: TGTGCCTGGACAGGACTCCGGGTCGCAGATACGCAGTATTTT
abundance: few; v_gene: TRBV30; d_gene: TRBD2; j_gene: TRBJ2-1; CDR3aa: CAWSLAGGRSYNEQFF; CDR3nt: TGTGCCTGGAGTTTAGCGGGAGGTAGGTCCTACAATGAGCAGTTCTTC
abundance: few; v_gene: TRBV29-1; d_gene: NA; j_gene: TRBJ1-2; CDR3aa: CSVPGGLGYTF; CDR3nt: TGCAGCGTCCCGGGGGGCCTGGGCTACACCTTC
abundance: many; v_gene: TRBV5-1; d_gene: TRBD2; j_gene: TRBJ2-7; CDR3aa: CASSLASGRFLSYEQYF; CDR3nt: TGCGCCAGCAGCTTGGCTAGCGGGAGGTTTCTTTCCTACGAGCAGTACTTC
abundance: NA; v_gene: TRBV6-2/TRBV6-3; d_gene: NA; j_gene: TRBJ2-7; CDR3aa: CASSYSRTGYEQYF; CDR3nt: TGTGCCAGCAGTTACTCTAGGACGGGCTACGAGCAGTACTTC
abundance: NA; v_gene: TRBV20-1; d_gene: NA; j_gene: TRBJ2-1; CDR3aa: CSARESGRASYNEQFF; CDR3nt: TGCAGTGCTAGAGAATCGGGCCGAGCCTCCTACAATGAGCAGTTCTTC
abundance: NA; v_gene: TRBV5-6; d_gene: NA; j_gene: TRBJ1-5; CDR3aa: CASSLSGTVNQPQHF; CDR3nt: TGTGCCAGCAGCTTGTCCGGGACGGTCAATCAGCCCCAGCATTTT
abundance: few; v_gene: TRBV28; d_gene: NA; j_gene: TRBJ2-5; CDR3aa: CASTTPAKETQYF; CDR3nt: TGTGCCAGTACTACCCCTGCCAAAGAGACCCAGTACTTC
abundance: few; v_gene: TRBV28; d_gene: TRBD2; j_gene: TRBJ2-3; CDR3aa: CASIDGRGTDTQYF; CDR3nt: TGTGCCAGCATTGACGGGAGGGGCACAGATACGCAGTATTTT
abundance: NA; v_gene: TRBV7-9; d_gene: TRBD1; j_gene: TRBJ2-4; CDR3aa: CASSSTDRKEGQYF; CDR3nt: TGTGCCAGCAGCTCTACGGACAGGAAAGAGGGTCAGTACTTC
abundance: NA; v_gene: TRBV29-1; d_gene: TRBD2; j_gene: TRBJ2-2; CDR3aa: CSVDLAGVGTGELFF; CDR3nt: TGCAGCGTTGATCTGGCGGGAGTGGGCACCGGGGAGCTGTTTTTT
abundance: NA; v_gene: TRBV15; d_gene: NA; j_gene: TRBJ2-1; CDR3aa: CATSSPGLSNNEQFF; CDR3nt: TGTGCCACCAGCAGTCCGGGACTCTCAAACAATGAGCAGTTCTTC
abundance: NA; v_gene: TRBV5-6; d_gene: TRBD1; j_gene: TRBJ1-4; CDR3aa: CASSFGTESEKLFF; CDR3nt: TGTGCCAGCAGCTTCGGGACAGAAAGTGAAAAACTGTTTTTT
abundance: NA; v_gene: TRBV12-3/TRBV12-4; d_gene: NA; j_gene: TRBJ2-5; CDR3aa: CASRPGGSRETQYF; CDR3nt: TGTGCCAGCAGGCCTGGGGGGAGTCGAGAGACCCAGTACTTC
abundance: few; v_gene: TRBV7-8; d_gene: NA; j_gene: TRBJ1-5; CDR3aa: CASSAPAGGQPQHF; CDR3nt: TGTGCCAGCAGCGCACCCGCCGGGGGTCAGCCCCAGCATTTT
abundance: NA; v_gene: TRBV28; d_gene: NA; j_gene: TRBJ2-7; CDR3aa: CASSSPVALFYEQYF; CDR3nt: TGTGCCAGCAGTTCCCCGGTAGCTCTTTTTTACGAGCAGTACTTC
abundance: few; v_gene: TRBV6-1; d_gene: TRBD2; j_gene: TRBJ2-2; CDR3aa: CASSPILTSGRAEGTGELFF; CDR3nt: TGTGCCAGCAGTCCGATTCTGACTAGCGGGAGGGCGGAGGGCACCGGGGAGCTGTTTTTT
abundance: NA; v_gene: TRBV6-9; d_gene: TRBD2; j_gene: TRBJ2-5; CDR3aa: CASSYGGLAGGGWQETQYF; CDR3nt: TGTGCCAGCAGTTACGGGGGACTAGCGGGAGGAGGATGGCAAGAGACCCAGTACTTC
abundance: NA; v_gene: TRBV2; d_gene: NA; j_gene: TRBJ2-7; CDR3aa: CASSEANREQYF; CDR3nt: TGTGCCAGCAGTGAAGCGAATCGCGAGCAGTACTTC
abundance: many; v_gene: TRBV28; d_gene: NA; j_gene: TRBJ1-5; CDR3aa: CASSLGIVLSNQPQHF; CDR3nt: TGTGCCAGCAGTCTCGGGATCGTGTTAAGCAATCAGCCCCAGCATTTT
abundance: many; v_gene: TRBV11-1; d_gene: NA; j_gene: TRBJ2-7; CDR3aa: CASSLTKAASSYEQYF; CDR3nt: TGTGCCAGCAGCTTAACCAAAGCGGCAAGCTCCTACGAGCAGTACTTC
abundance: NA; v_gene: TRBV12-3/TRBV12-4; d_gene: TRBD2; j_gene: TRBJ2-5; CDR3aa: CASSLKLASQGTQYF; CDR3nt: TGTGCCAGCAGCTTGAAACTAGCGAGCCAAGGGACCCAGTACTTC
abundance: once; v_gene: TRBV12-3/TRBV12-4; d_gene: NA; j_gene: TRBJ2-3; CDR3aa: CASSRGTRDTQYF; CDR3nt: TGTGCCAGCAGTCGAGGGACGAGGGATACGCAGTATTTT
abundance: few; v_gene: TRBV4-3; d_gene: TRBD1; j_gene: TRBJ2-7; CDR3aa: CASSQDQGERDEQYF; CDR3nt: TGCGCCAGCAGCCAAGACCAGGGGGAGAGGGACGAGCAGTACTTC
abundance: few; v_gene: TRBV7-2; d_gene: NA; j_gene: TRBJ2-6; CDR3aa: CASRLRGMGAGANVLTF; CDR3nt: TGTGCCAGCAGACTAAGGGGTATGGGGGCTGGGGCCAACGTCCTGACTTTC